The clone carrying this T cell receptor beta chain occurred a few times. Its target is not known. The data belong to a study of breast tumors, draining lymph nodes, adjacent tissues. Axillary draining lymph nodes of breast cancer patients supplied the node samples. TCRdb re-analysed the multiplex PCR reads in MiXCR, keeping a single row per CDR3 protein. The data contain about 130,000 distinct CDR3 sequences, approximately 20% of them singletons. Deletions cut 5 bases from V and 4 bases from J, with 6 bases between. The CDR3 spans 13 residues. Per germline, CDR1 MNHEY and CDR2 SMNVEV (reference sequence). Study observations and caveats: Compared with lymph nodes, tumors were less diverse; compared with nontumor tissue, more. Findings are consistent with lymph node origin and intratumoral expansion of most tumor T cells.

The receptor was derived from a female donor with breast cancer. Some clones in this sample may be carry-over from other donors' samples. This chain connects TRBV27 to TRBJ2-6; TRBD1 might be the D (5 bases). The material sequenced was axillary lymph node tissue. CDR3 residues: CASSRGGANVLTF. CDR3 bases: TGTGCCAGCAGTAGGGGAGGGGCCAACGTCCTGACTTTC.